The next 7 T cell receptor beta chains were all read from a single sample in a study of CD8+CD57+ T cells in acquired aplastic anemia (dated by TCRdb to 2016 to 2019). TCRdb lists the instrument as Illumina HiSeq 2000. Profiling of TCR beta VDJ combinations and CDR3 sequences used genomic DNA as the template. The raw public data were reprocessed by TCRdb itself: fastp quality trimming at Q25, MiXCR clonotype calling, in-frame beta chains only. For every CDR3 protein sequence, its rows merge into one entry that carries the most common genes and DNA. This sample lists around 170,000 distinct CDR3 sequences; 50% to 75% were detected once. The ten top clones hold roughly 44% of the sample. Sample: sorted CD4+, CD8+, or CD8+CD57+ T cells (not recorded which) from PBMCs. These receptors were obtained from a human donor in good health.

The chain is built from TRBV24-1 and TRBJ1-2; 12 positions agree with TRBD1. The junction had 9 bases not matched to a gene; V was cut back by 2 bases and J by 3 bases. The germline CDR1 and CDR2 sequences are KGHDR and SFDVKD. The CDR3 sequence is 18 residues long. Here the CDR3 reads CATSDSPGQGAKDYGYTF. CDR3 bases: TGTGCCACCAGTGATTCCCCGGGACAGGGGGCGAAAGACTATGGCTACACCTTC.

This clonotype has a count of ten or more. The CDR3: CATRDSTDTQYF. CDR3 nucleotides: TGTGCCACCAGGGACAGCACAGATACGCAGTATTTT. The chain joins TRBV24-1 to TRBJ2-3; D gene ambiguous. This CDR3 has 12 amino acids. Between the trimmed V and J ends, which lost 7 bases and 0 bases, there was a span of 4 bases. Germline CDR1 and CDR2: KGHDR and SFDVKD.

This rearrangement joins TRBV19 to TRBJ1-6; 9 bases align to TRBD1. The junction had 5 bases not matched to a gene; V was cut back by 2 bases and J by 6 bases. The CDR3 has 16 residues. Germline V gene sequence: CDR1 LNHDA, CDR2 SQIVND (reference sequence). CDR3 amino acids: CASSIRSGQGNSPLHF. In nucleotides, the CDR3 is TGTGCCAGTAGTATACGTTCGGGACAGGGTAATTCACCCCTCCACTTT.

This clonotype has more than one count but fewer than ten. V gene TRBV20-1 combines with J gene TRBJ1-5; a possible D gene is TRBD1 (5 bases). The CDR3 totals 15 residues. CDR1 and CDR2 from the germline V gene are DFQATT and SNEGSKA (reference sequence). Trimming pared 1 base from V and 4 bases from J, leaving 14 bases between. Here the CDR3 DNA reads TGCAGTGCTAGAGGCCCGGGACTGATGAATCAGCCCCAGCATTTT. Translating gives CSARGPGLMNQPQHF.

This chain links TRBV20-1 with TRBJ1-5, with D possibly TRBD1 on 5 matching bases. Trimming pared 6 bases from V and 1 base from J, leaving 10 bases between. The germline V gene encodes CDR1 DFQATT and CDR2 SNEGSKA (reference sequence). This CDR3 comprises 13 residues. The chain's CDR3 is CSAIGDSNQPQHF. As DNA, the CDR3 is TGCAGTGCGATAGGGGACAGCAATCAGCCCCAGCATTTT.

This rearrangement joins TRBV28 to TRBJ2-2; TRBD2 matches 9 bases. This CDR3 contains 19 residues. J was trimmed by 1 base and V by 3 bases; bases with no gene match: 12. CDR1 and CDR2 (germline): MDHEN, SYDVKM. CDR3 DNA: TGTGCCAGCAGTTTGTTTCAGGCGGGAGGGCCTCAGAACACCGGGGAGCTGTTTTTT. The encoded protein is CASSLFQAGGPQNTGELFF.

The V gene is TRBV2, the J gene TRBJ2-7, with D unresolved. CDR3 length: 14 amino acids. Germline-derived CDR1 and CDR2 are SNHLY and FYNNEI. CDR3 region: CAPLGPGASYEQYF. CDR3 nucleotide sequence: TGTGCACCGCTCGGGCCCGGTGCGTCCTACGAGCAGTACTTC. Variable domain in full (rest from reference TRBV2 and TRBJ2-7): EPEVTQTPSHQVTQMGQEVILRCVPISNHLYFYWYRQILGQKVEFLVSFYNNEISEKSEIFDDQFSVERPDGSNFTLKIRSTKLEDSAMYFCAPLGPGASYEQYFGPGTRLTVT.